These 2 T cell receptor beta chains were sequenced from one sample in a study of blood T cells in healthy people across ages. Primed by a sample-barcoded 5' primer and a J-beta primer mix, a second PCR proceeded for about 7 to 11 cycles. Each CDR3 protein gets one entry after TCRdb re-called the 5' RACE reads with MiXCR. Of hundreds of thousands of distinct CDR3 sequences in the sample, around 30% were seen once. Material: blood. Receptors originate from a woman of 80 years or more in good health.

Only one count was recorded for this clonotype. The junction shows a germline mismatch at one end, possibly a read error. The chain employs TRBV27 and TRBJ2-2; the D gene is possibly TRBD1 (5 bases). Germline CDR1 is MNHEY and CDR2 is SMNVEV (reference sequence). This CDR3 is 15 amino acids long. The CDR3 sequence is CASGLGQGVPGELFF. The CDR3 region has the DNA TGTGCCAGCGGTTTGGGGCAGGGCGTCCCCGGGGAGCTGTTTTTT.

J is TRBJ1-3 and V is TRBV6-5, with a weak D call TRBD1 (6 bases). V was pared by 4 bases and J by 2 bases, with 6 bases between. CDR3 length: 13 amino acids. In germline, CDR1 is MNHEY, CDR2 SVGAGI. The CDR3 reads CASSWGPGNTIYF. CDR3 in DNA: TGTGCCAGCAGTTGGGGGCCTGGAAACACCATATATTTT.